These 25 T cell receptor beta chains originate from one sample sequenced in a study of blood T cells in healthy people across ages. A sample-barcoded 5' primer and a J-beta primer mix were used in a second PCR of about 6 to 12 cycles. TCRdb ran MiXCR on the 5' RACE reads and lists one entry per CDR3 protein. The table records some 760,000 distinct CDR3 sequences, 25% of them present only once. Separately, the same data were catalogued under a study of T cells of mothers and their children.

What was sequenced was blood. The receptors were gathered from a boy aged 5-17 years in good health.

This clonotype has more than one count but fewer than ten. The chain uses TRBV29-1 and TRBJ2-5, with 7 bases that match TRBD1. Trimming took 6 bases from V and 7 from J; bases not matched to a gene: 14. Germline CDR1 and CDR2: SQVTM and ANQGSEA. The CDR3 has 14 amino acids. The CDR3 coding sequence is TGCAGCGTCCAACCGGGACAGATGGAACGGACCCAGTACTTC. Amino acid sequence: CSVQPGQMERTQYF.

The chain employs TRBV20-1 and TRBJ2-5, with 8 bases lining up with TRBD1. The closer fit of TRBJ2-7 to the DNA end suggests the J call may be wrong. CDR3 length equals 15 residues. In germline, CDR1 is DFQATT, CDR2 SNEGSKA (reference sequence). The CDR3 sequence is CSARVSGQVNGEQYF. The CDR3, as DNA: TGCAGTGCTAGAGTATCGGGACAGGTTAACGGCGAGCAGTACTTC.

Details on this clonotype: One end of the junction fails to match germline, which may point to a read error. The chain carries TRBV7-2 and TRBJ2-7; the match to TRBD1 covers 10 bases. From germline, CDR1 is SGHTA and CDR2 FQGNSA. This CDR3 region has 14 residues. As DNA, the CDR3 is TGTGCCAGCGGCTTGGGAGGGACAGGGGCCGAGCAGTACTTC. Translation gives CASGLGGTGAEQYF.

The J gene is TRBJ2-7, the V gene TRBV10-3; D remains unclear. Germline V gene lookup returns CDR1 ENHRY and CDR2 SYGVKD. The germline V and J ends were trimmed by 2 bases and 0 bases, with 5 bases remaining between them. The CDR3 has 13 amino acids. CDR3 region: CAISESRSYEQYF. CDR3 coding DNA: TGTGCCATCAGTGAGAGCCGCTCCTACGAGCAGTACTTC.

This clonotype has a handful of counts. The V and J genes are TRBV28 and TRBJ1-2, with a tentative D call TRBD1 (6 bases). CDR1 and CDR2 (germline): MDHEN, SYDVKM. V was cut by 5 bases and J by 3 bases, with 13 bases left in between. This CDR3 has 14 amino acids. The CDR3 nucleotides are TGTGCCAGCAGTCCAGGGGAGGGCTACTATGGCTACACCTTC. It translates to CASSPGEGYYGYTF.

The V gene is TRBV3-1, the J gene TRBJ2-5; 10 bases align to TRBD1. This CDR3 has 17 amino acids. Losses at the gene ends were 3 bases for V and 4 bases for J; bases not matched to a gene: 11. Per the germline V gene, CDR1 is LGHDT and CDR2 is YNNKEL (reference sequence). The DNA for the CDR3 is TGTGCCAGCAGCCAGGACCCGACAGGGGGCGGTTTAGAGACCCAGTACTTC. This encodes CASSQDPTGGGLETQYF.

The V gene is TRBV12-3 or TRBV12-4, the J gene TRBJ2-5; D uncertain. Trimming took 5 bases from V and 4 from J, leaving 11 bases between them. The CDR3 is 13 amino acids. The CDR3 region is CASSAGPRETQYF. DNA for the CDR3: TGTGCCAGCAGTGCCGGGCCCCGAGAGACCCAGTACTTC.

The V and J genes are TRBV28 and TRBJ1-6; 8 nucleotides align to TRBD1. Trimming took 8 bases from V and 10 from J; bases not matched to a gene: 7. The germline V gene has CDR1 MDHEN and CDR2 SYDVKM. There are 13 residues in the CDR3. In DNA form, the CDR3 reads TGTGCCAGCCTGGACAGGGTGCGCTCACCCCTCCACTTT. Translating gives CASLDRVRSPLHF.

This clonotype was detected a few times. V gene TRBV6-5 combines with J gene TRBJ1-2; 7 nucleotides match TRBD1. Trimming at V came to 4 bases and at J to 0 bases, leaving 8 bases not matched to a gene. Looked up from germline, CDR1 is MNHEY and CDR2 is SVGAGI. CDR3 length equals 16 residues. In nucleotides, the CDR3 is TGTGCCAGCAGTTGGCTGAAACAGGGGACTAACTATGGCTACACCTTC. Its protein product is CASSWLKQGTNYGYTF.

The chain joins TRBV10-3 to TRBJ2-1; D is ambiguous. The CDR3 has 13 amino acids. Germline values: CDR1 ENHRY, CDR2 SYGVKD. V was pared by 0 bases and J by 3 bases, with 3 bases between. This CDR3 is CAISESGYNEQFF. DNA of the CDR3: TGTGCCATCAGTGAGTCGGGCTACAATGAGCAGTTCTTC.

The chain has TRBV12-3 or TRBV12-4 and TRBJ2-1; perhaps TRBD2 as D (5 bases). This CDR3 spans 17 amino acids. V was clipped by 4 bases and J by 8 bases, with 24 bases between them. This CDR3 reads CASSWAQRAPGGDEQFF. CDR3 nucleotides: TGTGCCAGCAGTTGGGCGCAACGAGCTCCCGGAGGAGATGAGCAGTTCTTC.

This chain uses TRBV6-5 with TRBJ2-2, with 7 bases aligning to TRBD1. This CDR3 is built from 17 residues. From germline, CDR1 is MNHEY and CDR2 SVGAGI. Losses at the gene ends were 2 bases for V and 0 bases for J; bases not matched to a gene: 6. The CDR3 nucleotides are TGTGCCAGCAGTTACACTGGGGACAGCGCGAACACCGGGGAGCTGTTTTTT. This translates into CASSYTGDSANTGELFF.

This clonotype was found a few times. This CDR3 reads CATSLGLSTDTQYF. As DNA, the CDR3 is TGTGCCACCAGTCTCGGCCTAAGCACAGATACGCAGTATTTT. This sequence joins TRBV15 and TRBJ2-3; D call uncertain. Germline V gene data show CDR1 as LNHNV and CDR2 as YYDKDF (reference sequence). The CDR3 spans 14 residues. V was trimmed by 6 bases and J by 0 bases, leaving 10 bases between them.

V and J are TRBV7-2 and TRBJ2-5; D remains ambiguous. The CDR3 is made up of 15 amino acids. The germline V gene encodes CDR1 SGHTA and CDR2 FQGNSA. V was trimmed by 1 base and J by 0 bases, leaving 9 bases between them. CDR3 in amino acids: CASSLVHLYQETQYF. As DNA, the CDR3 is TGTGCCAGCAGCTTAGTACACCTTTACCAAGAGACCCAGTACTTC.

The table lists this clonotype with a few counts. The chain links TRBV29-1 to TRBJ2-3; 10 bases match TRBD2. Per the germline V gene, CDR1 is SQVTM and CDR2 is ANQGSEA. J was trimmed by 2 bases and V by 5 bases; bases with no gene match: 4. This CDR3 is built from 14 residues. The CDR3 bases are TGCAGCGTTCCTACTAGCGGGACCACAGATACGCAGTATTTT. Amino acids: CSVPTSGTTDTQYF.

The chain combines TRBV12-3 or TRBV12-4 with TRBJ1-1, with D perhaps TRBD1 (6 bases). The CDR3 is 16 amino acids. V was clipped by 3 bases and J by 4 bases, with 18 bases between them. The CDR3 DNA reads as TGTGCCAGCAGTTTTTGGTTGGGGGGCGCGGGCACTGAAGCTTTCTTT. The encoded protein is CASSFWLGGAGTEAFF.

V and J are TRBV5-1 and TRBJ2-3; 10 positions match TRBD2. Looked up from germline, CDR1 is SGHRS and CDR2 is YFSETQ. Trimming took 2 bases from V and 0 from J; bases not matched to a gene: 6. The CDR3 totals 17 residues. The DNA of the CDR3 is TGCGCCAGCAGCTTCCGCGGACTAGCGGCTAGCACAGATACGCAGTATTTT. This gives the protein CASSFRGLAASTDTQYF. Combining the CDR3 with reference TRBV5-1 and TRBJ2-3 gives the whole variable domain KAGVTQTPRYLIKTRGQQVTLSCSPISGHRSVSWYQQTPGQGLQFLFEYFSETQRNKGNFPGRFSGRQFSNSRSEMNVSTLELGDSALYLCASSFRGLAASTDTQYFGPGTRLTVL.

This sequence joins TRBV28 and TRBJ2-6, with D possibly matching TRBD2 (6 bases). CDR1 and CDR2 from the germline V gene are MDHEN and SYDVKM. The CDR3 covers 19 residues. The V gene lost 0 bases and the J gene lost 0 bases, with 15 bases spanning the gap. CDR3: CASSLWAGTPSSGANVLTF. In DNA, the CDR3 is TGTGCCAGCAGTTTATGGGCGGGGACTCCAAGCTCTGGGGCCAACGTCCTGACTTTC.

Turning to this clonotype: At one end, the junction sequence differs from germline, possibly due to a read error. The chain has TRBV7-3 and TRBJ2-7; 8 bases are a match to TRBD2. CDR3 length equals 14 residues. Germline V gene sequence: CDR1 SGHTA, CDR2 FQGTGA. CDR3: CASSSLAGPYEQHF. The DNA of the CDR3 is TGTGCCAGCAGCTCCTTAGCGGGGCCCTACGAGCAGCACTTC.

The CDR3 spells CASSQRTGSNEQFF. CDR3 in DNA: TGTGCCAGCAGTCAACGGACAGGGTCGAATGAGCAGTTCTTC. V and J are TRBV27 and TRBJ2-1, with TRBD1 matching 8 bases. Germline V gives CDR1 MNHEY, CDR2 SMNVEV (reference sequence). The CDR3 is 14 amino acids. With V trimmed by 5 bases and J by 7 bases, 7 bases remained unmatched.

The chain joins TRBV11-2 to TRBJ2-5, with 8 bases identical to TRBD2. The end of the DNA fits TRBJ2-1 better, so the J call may be wrong. The CDR3 spans 15 residues. Germline V lookup: CDR1 SGHAT, CDR2 FQNNGV. In DNA, the CDR3 is TGTGCCAGCAGCTTTAGCGGGGCGACCTACAATGAGCAGTTCTTC. Translated: CASSFSGATYNEQFF.

This rearrangement joins TRBV4-1 to TRBJ2-3, with a tentative D call TRBD2 (5 bases). Germline V lookup: CDR1 MGHRA, CDR2 YSYEKL. The V end was cut by 1 base, the J end by 1 base, with 9 bases between. This CDR3 spans 15 amino acids. This CDR3 is CASSQGLEGTDTQYF. The DNA of the CDR3 is TGCGCCAGCAGCCAAGGTCTGGAGGGCACAGATACGCAGTATTTT.

The rearrangement uses TRBV27 and TRBJ2-7; 8 bases line up with TRBD1. TRBJ2-1 matches the DNA end more closely, so the J call is doubtful. The CDR3 totals 15 residues. Germline CDR1 MNHEY, CDR2 SMNVEV (reference sequence). The DNA for the CDR3 is TGTGCCAGCAGTTTATCGGGACAGGAAAGGCATGAGCAGTTCTTC. This codes for CASSLSGQERHEQFF.

This clonotype has ten or more counts. J is TRBJ2-7 and V is TRBV28; a weak D match, TRBD2 (5 bases). Germline V lookup: CDR1 MDHEN, CDR2 SYDVKM. V dropped 6 bases and J dropped 7 bases, with 7 bases sitting between them. The CDR3 sequence is 10 residues long. Here the CDR3 reads CASRSGEQYF. CDR3 bases: TGTGCCAGCAGGTCGGGGGAGCAGTACTTC.

This clonotype was recorded at least ten times. The J gene is TRBJ2-1, the V gene TRBV7-6; 10 nucleotides agree with TRBD2. CDR1 SGHVS and CDR2 FNYEAQ come from the germline V gene. The CDR3 has 15 amino acids. J was trimmed by 7 bases and V by 1 base; bases with no gene match: 4. This chain's CDR3 is CASSLEAGGRNEQFF. The CDR3 nucleotides are TGTGCCAGCAGCTTAGAAGCGGGAGGGCGGAATGAGCAGTTCTTC.